The TCR beta chain under discussion was sequenced for a study of post-analysis software for immune sequencing data. Study-level points and caveats: F measure clustering grouped samples strongly by preparation batch. Versus controls, multiple sclerosis patients showed significantly lower diversity (normalized Chao1). The study found TRBV5-6, TRBV5-1 and TRBV20-1 among roughly 5 TRBV segments more frequent in patients than controls.

This clonotype turned up a few times. The antigen is undetermined. The library was made from cDNA and included unique molecular identifiers. Each CDR3 protein gets one entry after TCRdb re-called the PCR reads with MiXCR. The table shows approximately 660,000 distinct CDR3 sequences, with about 60% occurring only once. V lost 0 bases and J lost 7; bases outside the gene matches: 7. CDR1 and CDR2 from the germline V gene are SGHRS and YFSETQ. This CDR3 is 16 amino acids long. V and J are TRBV5-1 and TRBJ2-1, with TRBD2 matching over 10 bases. The sequence was collected from a girl aged 2 to 10 with multiple sclerosis. The specimen was blood. This CDR3 is CASSLGTSGEVNEQFF. DNA for the CDR3: TGCGCCAGCAGCTTGGGGACTAGCGGTGAGGTTAATGAGCAGTTCTTC.